This T cell receptor beta chain was recorded in a study of cytomegalovirus exposure and HLA in healthy donors. The PCR employed 60 Vbeta primers together with 13 Jbeta primers. The protocol was immunoSEQ multiplex PCR, while the TCRdb copy is restricted to in-frame clones and leaves out a portion. The data show roughly 120,000 clones, roughly 79% seen once. Study-level results: No immune exposure information besides CMV serostatus was available.

To note about this clone: Its matching antigen is unknown.

Trimming stripped 0 bases from V and 1 base from J, with 8 bases between. From germline, CDR1 is LGHNT and CDR2 FRNRAP. The CDR3 contains 15 residues. The receptor's source is a woman between 25 and 40 years old in good health and CMV-seronegative. Specimen: PBMCs. The chain is built from TRBV12-5 and TRBJ2-3; TRBD2 is a possible D gene (5 bases). In DNA, the CDR3 is TGTGCTAGTGGTTTGGTGGAGGTAGGCACAGATACGCAGTATTTT. Amino acids: CASGLVEVGTDTQYF.